The rows below give T cell receptor beta chains drawn from one sample of a study of blood T cell repertoires in COVID-19. Profiled with immunoSEQ multiplex PCR; TCRdb holds only in-frame clones, not every one. The profile covers 90,000 to 140,000 clones, with approximately 80% appearing a single time and 15% to 19% taken by the ten largest. Specimen: peripheral blood. These receptors all come from an elderly woman with acute or convalescent COVID-19. The CDR3 runs from the conserved cysteine through the conserved F or W. A clone size is listed for some rows: how often the clone was seen (once, few, many), or a class if it is expanded.

CDR3aa: CATVEGRGQETQYF
abundance: NA
v_gene: TRBV6-5

CDR3aa: CASSPPPGTGATGNTIYF
abundance: NA
v_gene: TRBV18

CDR3aa: CSVNRDSSSDTQYF
abundance: NA
v_gene: TRBV29-1

CDR3aa: CASRVAGRVYEQYF
abundance: NA
v_gene: TRBV10-2

CDR3aa: CASLSLAGTYNEQFF
abundance: few
v_gene: TRBV28

CDR3aa: CASSLTGTGGQPQHF
abundance: NA
v_gene: TRBV28

CDR3aa: CASSKTGTAVITGELFF
abundance: NA
v_gene: TRBV19

CDR3aa: CASSQTQANYGYTF
abundance: NA
v_gene: TRBV7-2

CDR3aa: CASSPTGTAYGYTF
abundance: few
v_gene: TRBV14

CDR3aa: CASSPTGTYEQYF
abundance: NA
v_gene: TRBV10-2

CDR3aa: CASSSSEDREADTQYF
abundance: once
v_gene: TRBV28

CDR3aa: CASSLAWDSDNEQFF
abundance: NA
v_gene: TRBV5-4

CDR3aa: CASSSGGQGSTGELFF
abundance: NA
v_gene: TRBV5-4

CDR3aa: CASRPLAGGLGEQFF
abundance: NA
v_gene: TRBV6-5

CDR3aa: CASSAGTGGRENTEAFF
abundance: NA
v_gene: TRBV5-6

CDR3aa: CASSYSTATPGNTIYF
abundance: NA
v_gene: TRBV6-5

CDR3aa: CASSAYEGTEAFF
abundance: NA
v_gene: TRBV2

CDR3aa: CASSSIGGQSETQYF
abundance: NA
v_gene: TRBV5-1

CDR3aa: CASGPRTASQETQYF
abundance: NA
v_gene: TRBV12-5

CDR3aa: CASSLGGLAGGLAGNEQFF
abundance: NA
v_gene: TRBV5-1

CDR3aa: CASSLALADTGELFF
abundance: NA
v_gene: TRBV5-1

CDR3aa: CASSYSKGVTEAFF
abundance: once
v_gene: TRBV6-5

CDR3aa: CASGLVASGTGTFYGYTF
abundance: NA
v_gene: TRBV12-5

CDR3aa: CASSDWTGEVGGYTEAFF
abundance: many
v_gene: TRBV6-1

CDR3aa: CASAPSGGYGYTF
abundance: few
v_gene: TRBV12-5

CDR3aa: CASSFAGTSGAGELFF
abundance: NA
v_gene: TRBV7-2

CDR3aa: CASSGSSGGGGELFF
abundance: NA
v_gene: TRBV2

CDR3aa: CASSLYGGDYGYTF
abundance: NA
v_gene: TRBV11-3

CDR3aa: CASRRDRESNYGYTF
abundance: NA
v_gene: TRBV6-5

CDR3aa: CASTSDGRGTQYF
abundance: NA
v_gene: TRBV5-1

CDR3aa: CASGAFGGQFF
abundance: NA
v_gene: TRBV27

CDR3aa: CASGQSYNEQFF
abundance: NA
v_gene: TRBV6-5